The clone carrying this TCR beta chain was found a few times. What it binds is unknown. This sample's treatment: approximately 9-day PBMC culture with coronavirus spike peptide pools or control peptides (ViraFEST assay). ViraFEST expanded antigen-specific T cells with peptide pools, then sequenced TCRs. Wells that each held roughly 2 million PBMCs were cultured with 9.5 to 10 IU/ml IL-2 and roughly 10 ug/ml peptide pools. The CDR3 is 14 residues long. The ends were cut back, 9 bases at V and 0 bases at J, with 15 bases in the middle. CDR1 is LNHDA, CDR2 SQIVND, per germline (reference sequence). This entry is derived from a study of vaccination and CD4 T cells after COVID-19. About the study: Samples after vaccination came a median approximately 73 days past dose two, ranging 14 to 241.

At the Johns Hopkins FTIC core, DNA taken from cultured CD4+ T cells was sequenced by way of the Oncomine TCR Beta short-read assay. It was from cultured CD4+ T cells that genomic DNA was extracted. One entry per CDR3 protein results from TCRdb running MiXCR on the PCR reads. Of around 12,000 distinct CDR3 sequences listed, roughly 46% are singletons. The sequenced sample was CD4+ T cells from blood, cultured in vitro, obtained after SARS-CoV-2 vaccination. This clonotype was obtained from a human donor who had recovered from COVID-19. The V call is TRBV19, the J call TRBJ2-7, with a weak D call TRBD1 (5 bases). CDR3 region: CASTQTVRSYEQYF. CDR3 DNA sequence: TGTGCCAGCACACAGACAGTTCGCTCCTACGAGCAGTACTTC.